Given below is one TCR beta chain in context. Cohort allocation depended upon clinical history that participants reported. In Cohort 3, a recovered donor had either two negative PCRs, clearance, or symptom resolution. This sample was included in a study of blood T cell repertoires in COVID-19. Whole-study context: PBMCs, B-cell-depleted T cells, or T cells provided the cDNA or gDNA that made up the material.

Germline CDR1 and CDR2: SGHVS and FQNEAQ. This CDR3 spans 14 amino acids. J lost 8 bases, V lost 5 bases, and 6 bases had no gene match. Sequenced by immunoSEQ multiplex PCR; TCRdb stores in-frame clones only, minus some. The data show a few hundred thousand clones, around nine tenths seen once. The material sequenced was PBMCs or T cells enriched from blood (not recorded which). This receptor was obtained from a man aged 25-45 years who had recovered from COVID-19. The chain uses TRBV7-8 and TRBJ1-2; 12 bases are a match to TRBD1. CDR3 DNA: TGTGCCAGCAGCGGCCGGGACAGGGGGCAAGGCTACACCTTC. It is translated as CASSGRDRGQGYTF.